These 32 T cell receptor beta chains were sequenced from one sample in a study of CD8+ T cells in alopecia areata. Specified treatment: oral pan-JAK inhibitor, 5-10 mg twice daily. Reverse transcription of extracted RNA yielded cDNA, which provided the sequencing template. Only in-frame clones appear in the TCRdb table, and some are missing; sequencing was by immunoSEQ multiplex PCR. The sample records more than 200,000 clones, 64% being singletons. The material was CD4+ T cells sorted from blood, obtained at week 4, from a patient treated with tofacitinib. All receptors come from a human donor with alopecia areata.

The rearrangement joins TRBV5-7 to TRBJ2-7; D uncertain. TRBV5-7 is flagged as an ORF with uncertain function. The CDR3 runs to 16 residues. The germline V and J ends were trimmed by 4 bases and 0 bases, with 17 bases remaining between them. This CDR3 is CASSTRQGQASYEQYF. For the CDR3, the DNA is TGTGCCAGCAGCACCCGACAAGGGCAGGCCTCCTACGAGCAGTACTTC.

The chain uses TRBV7-2 and TRBJ1-1; TRBD1 is a possible D gene (6 bases). V was cut by 6 bases and J by 4 bases, with 12 bases left in between. Germline CDR1 SGHTA, CDR2 FQGNSA. The CDR3 sequence is 13 residues long. CDR3 nucleotides: TGTGCCAGCAGGGGGGACACTCTCACTGAAGCTTTCTTT. This gives the protein CASRGDTLTEAFF.

The rearrangement links TRBV5-1 to TRBJ2-3, with TRBD1 as a possible D gene (6 bases). V lost 0 bases to trimming and J lost 0 bases, with 11 bases between them. CDR1 SGHRS and CDR2 YFSETQ come from the germline V gene. CDR3 length: 16 residues. CDR3 nucleotide sequence: TGCGCCAGCAGCTTGGGGACAGACACTAGCACAGATACGCAGTATTTT. Protein product: CASSLGTDTSTDTQYF.

The chain links TRBV30 to TRBJ1-2, with D perhaps matching TRBD1 (5 bases). The CDR3 sequence is 13 residues long. Germline CDR1 reads GTSNPN; CDR2 reads SVGIG (reference sequence). V was pared by 7 bases and J by 2 bases, with 14 bases between. The CDR3: CAYGDLHNYGYTF. In nucleotides, the CDR3 is TGTGCCTATGGGGACTTGCACAACTATGGCTACACCTTC.

This clone showed up just a few times. V and J are TRBV5-4 and TRBJ2-3; D ambiguous. Looked up from germline, CDR1 is SGHNT and CDR2 is YYREEE (reference sequence). The CDR3 loop spans 12 amino acids. Trimming took off 3 bases at V and 2 bases at J, with 4 bases between the two ends. The CDR3 sequence is CASSSLTDTQYF. The DNA of the CDR3 is TGTGCCAGCAGCTCGCTCACAGATACGCAGTATTTT.

As for this clone: Other DNA sequences in the same sample also yield this CDR3. The chain carries TRBV29-1 and TRBJ2-5; 8 bases agree with TRBD1. The V gene's germline CDR1 is SQVTM and CDR2 ANQGSEA. CDR3 size: 12 residues. V gave up 7 bases and J gave up 5 bases; unmatched junction bases: 6. The CDR3 nucleotides are TGCAGCGCAGACAGGGGCCGGGAGACCCAGTACTTC. It codes for CSADRGRETQYF.

V gene TRBV5-1 combines with J gene TRBJ2-7, with D perhaps matching TRBD2 (5 bases). The CDR3 runs to 13 residues. V lost 3 bases and J 6 bases, leaving 13 bases between the germline ends. The germline V gene encodes CDR1 SGHRS and CDR2 YFSETQ. The CDR3 protein is CASSYQARAEQYF. CDR3 nucleotides: TGCGCCAGCAGCTACCAGGCGAGGGCCGAGCAGTACTTC. Full variable domain (outside the CDR3, taken from reference TRBV5-1 and TRBJ2-7): KAGVTQTPRYLIKTRGQQVTLSCSPISGHRSVSWYQQTPGQGLQFLFEYFSETQRNKGNFPGRFSGRQFSNSRSEMNVSTLELGDSALYLCASSYQARAEQYFGPGTRLTVT.

The V gene is TRBV2, the J gene TRBJ1-5; D is unclear. The V end lost 4 bases, the J end lost 5 bases, and 9 bases lay between the germline ends. From germline, CDR1 is SNHLY and CDR2 FYNNEI. CDR3 size: 13 residues. The CDR3 spells CASSGVSHQPQHF. For the CDR3, the DNA is TGTGCCAGCAGTGGGGTCAGCCATCAGCCCCAGCATTTT.

This sequence joins TRBV7-9 and TRBJ2-6; D remains ambiguous. CDR3 length: 16 residues. Trimming removed 1 base at V and 1 base at J, with 8 bases between. CDR1 and CDR2 (germline): SEHNR, FQNEAQ (reference sequence). In nucleotides, the CDR3 is TGTGCCAGCAGCTTAGACTCCCCTTCTGGGGCCAACGTCCTGACTTTC. This gives the protein CASSLDSPSGANVLTF.

The chain combines TRBV30 with TRBJ1-6; D perhaps matches TRBD1 (5 bases). V dropped 0 bases and J dropped 7 bases, with 13 bases sitting between them. Germline loops: CDR1 GTSNPN, CDR2 SVGIG (reference sequence). This CDR3 region has 15 residues. CDR3 DNA: TGTGCCTGGAGTGTGTCTTCAGGGTCAAATTCACCCCTCCACTTT. Encoded protein: CAWSVSSGSNSPLHF. Complete variable domain (other parts from reference TRBV30 and TRBJ1-6): SQTIHQWPATLVQPVGSPLSLECTVEGTSNPNLYWYRQAAGRGLQLLFYSVGIGQISSEVPQNLSASRPQDRQFILSSKKLLLSDSGFYLCAWSVSSGSNSPLHFGNGTRLTVT.

V usage is TRBV27 and J usage is TRBJ2-3, with no clear D. The CDR3 is 13 amino acids. V lost 7 bases and J lost 8, with 16 bases in between. Germline CDR1 reads MNHEY; CDR2 reads SMNVEV (reference sequence). The CDR3 sequence: CASNFSSPATQYF. The DNA for the CDR3 is TGTGCCAGCAATTTCTCCTCACCGGCTACGCAGTATTTT.

J is TRBJ2-7 and V is TRBV30, with D tentatively TRBD1 (5 bases). The CDR3 consists of 13 residues. Germline V gene data show CDR1 as GTSNPN and CDR2 as SVGIG (reference sequence). Trimming removed 1 base at V and 0 bases at J, with 7 bases between. CDR3 bases: TGTGCCTGGAGTGGACAGAGCTCCTACGAGCAGTACTTC. This translates into CAWSGQSSYEQYF.

This clone was observed a handful of times. The gene calls are TRBV4-3 and TRBJ2-7; 12 positions agree with TRBD2. Germline trimming cut 4 bases from V and 2 bases from J; bases unmatched to any gene: 6. This CDR3 spans 16 amino acids. Germline CDR1 LGHNA, CDR2 YSLEER. CDR3 region: CASSRLGLAGPYEQYF. CDR3 nucleotide sequence: TGCGCCAGCAGCCGGCTCGGACTAGCGGGACCCTACGAGCAGTACTTC.

The V gene is TRBV4-2, the J gene TRBJ2-2, with no clear D. The V gene's germline CDR1 is LGHNA and CDR2 YNFKEQ. This CDR3 has 16 residues. Trimming stripped 0 bases from V and 1 base from J, with 9 bases between. The CDR3: CASSQDLRLNTGELFF. In DNA, the CDR3 is TGTGCCAGCAGCCAAGACCTCAGACTGAACACCGGGGAGCTGTTTTTT.

This clone was detected only a few times. The rearrangement joins TRBV29-1 to TRBJ1-2; 8 bases fit TRBD1. This CDR3 is built from 15 residues. J gave up 0 bases and V 7 bases, and 10 bases lay outside the gene matches. CDR1 and CDR2 from the germline V gene are SQVTM and ANQGSEA. The CDR3 is CSAYGQGGSNYGYTF. As DNA, the CDR3 is TGCAGCGCCTACGGACAGGGAGGATCTAACTATGGCTACACCTTC.

The chain joins TRBV10-3 to TRBJ2-1, with D tentatively TRBD1 (5 bases). Looked up from germline, CDR1 is ENHRY and CDR2 is SYGVKD. Trimming cost V 0 bases and J 7 bases, with 16 bases left between them. The CDR3 consists of 16 residues. CDR3 bases: TGTGCCATCAGTGAGTCGGCAAGGGGTTCCGGGAATGAGCAGTTCTTC. Encoded protein: CAISESARGSGNEQFF.

The V and J genes are TRBV18 and TRBJ2-3; D not certain. This CDR3 has 12 residues. CDR1 and CDR2 from the germline V gene are KGHSH and LQKENI. V was pared by 6 bases and J by 6 bases, with 10 bases between. The CDR3 DNA reads as TGTGCCAGCTCGGATTCGTCCGATACGCAGTATTTT. It yields the protein CASSDSSDTQYF.

This chain links TRBV7-2 with TRBJ1-5; D is undetermined. The germline V gene encodes CDR1 SGHTA and CDR2 FQGNSA. Trimming pared 5 bases from V and 0 bases from J, leaving 11 bases between. The CDR3 covers 15 residues. The CDR3 region has the DNA TGTGCCAGCAGCCCCCAATTTGGTAGCAATCAGCCCCAGCATTTT. Amino acids: CASSPQFGSNQPQHF.

V usage is TRBV5-1 and J usage is TRBJ2-7; 8 bases agree with TRBD2. The germline V gene encodes CDR1 SGHRS and CDR2 YFSETQ. V dropped 4 bases and J dropped 3; count of bases not matched to a gene: 15. This CDR3 comprises 17 residues. The CDR3: CASSPTIGGGTHYEQYF. CDR3 nucleotides: TGCGCCAGCAGCCCGACTATTGGCGGGGGGACACACTACGAGCAGTACTTC.

This clone has just a few counts. CDR3 coding DNA: TGTGCCAGTAGTACAGACTACAATCAGCCCCAGCATTTT. It encodes CASSTDYNQPQHF. The genes are TRBV19 and TRBJ1-5; no clear D gene. The germline gives CDR1 LNHDA, CDR2 SQIVND (reference sequence). The CDR3 contains 13 residues. V was clipped by 4 bases and J by 3 bases, with 7 bases between them.

Worth noting for this clone: Within the sample, other DNA sequences also encode this same CDR3. The rearrangement links TRBV7-2 to TRBJ2-3; unclear D gene. CDR1 and CDR2 from the germline V gene are SGHTA and FQGNSA. The V end lost 5 bases, the J end lost 2 bases, and 5 bases lay between the germline ends. The CDR3 is 12 amino acids. CDR3 DNA sequence: TGTGCCAGCAGCCCGCCCACAGATACGCAGTATTTT. It codes for CASSPPTDTQYF.

This clone has a single count. The chain links TRBV6-1 to TRBJ1-6, with 7 bases lining up with TRBD1. Trimming took 4 bases from V and 9 from J; bases not matched to a gene: 12. Germline V gives CDR1 MNHNS, CDR2 SASEGT. The CDR3 has 16 amino acids. This CDR3 is CASSANQGEESSPLHF. CDR3 nucleotides: TGTGCCAGCAGTGCGAACCAGGGGGAAGAAAGTTCACCCCTCCACTTT.

The rearrangement joins TRBV18 to TRBJ1-2; unclear D gene. CDR1 and CDR2 (germline): KGHSH, LQKENI. This CDR3 has 14 amino acids. V lost 3 bases to trimming and J lost 10 bases, with 18 bases between them. DNA for the CDR3: TGTGCCAGCTCACCGAAAACTCCCTCAGATCACTACACCTTC. Its protein is CASSPKTPSDHYTF.

The V gene is TRBV14, the J gene TRBJ2-5, with D possibly being TRBD2 (6 bases). The CDR3 has 16 residues. Trimming stripped 4 bases from V and 4 bases from J, with 19 bases between. Germline V gene data show CDR1 as SGHDN and CDR2 as FVKESK. CDR3 DNA: TGTGCCAGCAGCCCGGGACTGTTAATGACGGGAGAGACCCAGTACTTC. Protein sequence: CASSPGLLMTGETQYF.

V usage is TRBV9 and J usage is TRBJ2-3; TRBD2 matches at 13 bases. The CDR3 consists of 20 residues. V gave up 0 bases and J gave up 6 bases; unmatched junction bases: 16. Germline assignment: CDR1 SGDLS and CDR2 YYNGEE. The CDR3 nucleotides read TGTGCCAGCAGCGTAGGATCTGAGACTAGCGGGGGGCCACCCGCGGATACGCAGTATTTT. This gives the protein CASSVGSETSGGPPADTQYF.

This chain joins TRBV4-2 and TRBJ2-5; TRBD2 aligns across 9 bases. The better agreement between TRBJ2-7 and the DNA end casts doubt on the J call. CDR1 and CDR2 (germline): LGHNA, YNFKEQ. This CDR3 spans 17 amino acids. CDR3 protein: CASSQDLGGGVSYEQYF. In DNA form, the CDR3 reads TGTGCCAGCAGCCAAGATCTTGGCGGGGGGGTGTCCTACGAGCAGTACTTC.

This clone was seen more than once but under ten times. This rearrangement joins TRBV29-1 to TRBJ1-2, with D perhaps TRBD1 (5 bases). In germline, CDR1 is SQVTM, CDR2 ANQGSEA. The V and J ends lost 7 bases and 6 bases respectively, with 15 bases between them. The CDR3 consists of 12 residues. CDR3 residues: CSAMATDHGYTF. CDR3 in DNA: TGCAGCGCGATGGCGACAGATCATGGCTACACCTTC.

This clone came up a few times. The chain joins TRBV29-1 to TRBJ2-2; D is uncertain. V lost 3 bases to trimming and J lost 6 bases, with 8 bases between them. Per the germline V gene, CDR1 is SQVTM and CDR2 is ANQGSEA. This CDR3 spans 12 amino acids. CDR3 region: CSVEQLPGELFF. CDR3 sequence (DNA): TGCAGCGTTGAGCAGCTCCCCGGGGAGCTGTTTTTT.

The chain combines TRBV4-1 with TRBJ2-3; the D gene is possibly TRBD2 (7 bases). V lost 4 bases to trimming and J lost 2 bases, with 13 bases between them. The germline gives CDR1 MGHRA, CDR2 YSYEKL. The CDR3 is 15 residues long. CDR3 sequence reads: CASSPGDYDTDTQYF. In DNA, the CDR3 is TGCGCCAGCAGCCCAGGGGACTATGACACAGATACGCAGTATTTT.

This clone was detected a few times. The chain has TRBV27 and TRBJ1-6; D may be TRBD1 (5 bases). V was clipped by 5 bases and J by 9 bases, with 17 bases between them. The CDR3 contains 15 residues. Germline V gene sequence: CDR1 MNHEY, CDR2 SMNVEV (reference sequence). CDR3 nucleotides: TGTGCCAGCAGTCCCGAAGGGGCCCGAGGTTCACCCCTCCACTTT. Translating gives CASSPEGARGSPLHF.

This chain links TRBV19 with TRBJ1-6; 8 positions agree with TRBD1. Germline-derived CDR1 and CDR2 are LNHDA and SQIVND (reference sequence). J was trimmed by 7 bases and V by 6 bases; bases with no gene match: 2. The CDR3 length is 13 residues. The CDR3 region is CASSGQGNSPLHF. Here the CDR3 DNA reads TGTGCCAGTAGCGGACAGGGAAATTCACCCCTCCACTTT.

The V gene is TRBV6-5, the J gene TRBJ2-7, with a possible D match to TRBD1 (5 bases). The ends were cut back, 2 bases at V and 0 bases at J, with 11 bases in the middle. The CDR3 loop spans 15 amino acids. Germline-derived CDR1 and CDR2 are MNHEY and SVGAGI. In nucleotides, the CDR3 is TGTGCCAGCAGTTACGGGTCAGGGAACTCCTACGAGCAGTACTTC. It is translated as CASSYGSGNSYEQYF.